The rows below give T cell receptor beta chains drawn from one sample of a study of T cell responses to AZD1222 COVID-19 vaccine. Profiling relied on immunoSEQ multiplex PCR, and the TCRdb table lists in-frame clones only, not all of them. Of 110,000 to 150,000 clones listed, about 92% are singletons. This sample comprised peripheral blood, obtained on day 0 of AZD1222 vaccination. The receptors shown here come from an adult in good health. Both conserved end residues are part of each CDR3. D genes are given only for firm matches. Clone size is not always given. Where it is, it says once, few, many or a class for expanded clones.

clone size,J gene,D gene,V gene,CDR3 DNA,CDR3 protein
once,TRBJ1-5,.,TRBV7-9,TGTGCCAGCAGCTTAGATTCGTTTTTCGTCTCCGACAGGCCCCAGCATTTT,CASSLDSFFVSDRPQHF
.,TRBJ1-5,TRBD1,TRBV4-1,TGCGCCAGCAGTCACCGGGACAGTCTGAGTCAGCCCCAGCATTTT,CASSHRDSLSQPQHF
.,TRBJ2-7,.,TRBV9,TGTGCCAGCAGCGTATCGGGGGGCCCCTACGAGCAGTACTTC,CASSVSGGPYEQYF
.,TRBJ1-3,.,TRBV7-9,TGTGCCAGCAGCTTATATAACGGGGGAGGAGGAAACACCATATATTTT,CASSLYNGGGGNTIYF
.,TRBJ2-1,.,TRBV30,TGTGCCTGGAGGCGGCTAGAGCGTGAGCAGTTCTTC,CAWRRLEREQFF
.,TRBJ2-7,TRBD2,TRBV7-2,TGTGCCAGCAGCTTACTGCTAGCGGGGTACGAGCAGTACTTC,CASSLLLAGYEQYF
.,TRBJ1-3,.,TRBV3-1/TRBV3-2,TGTGCCAGCAGCCATAAAATGACAGCGGACAACACCATATATTTT,CASSHKMTADNTIYF
.,TRBJ1-2,.,TRBV2,TGTGCCTCCGCAGGGGTCGACTATGGCTACACCTTC,CASAGVDYGYTF
.,TRBJ2-1,TRBD2,TRBV27,TGTGCCAGCAGAGTTCTGATTCGGGGACTAGCGGGGGGCCGGGGCTACAATGAGCAGTTCTTC,CASRVLIRGLAGGRGYNEQFF
.,TRBJ1-2,TRBD1,TRBV5-1,TGCGCCAGCAGAAAAGGGGACAGGGGCTATGGCTACACCTTC,CASRKGDRGYGYTF
.,TRBJ2-7,.,TRBV7-9,TGTGCCAGCAGCTTAGTCGCGGGCAGAACTTACGAGCAGTACTTC,CASSLVAGRTYEQYF
.,TRBJ1-3,TRBD1,TRBV18,TGTGCCAGCTCACGACAGGGCCAGTCTGGAAACACCATATATTTT,CASSRQGQSGNTIYF
.,TRBJ2-7,.,TRBV7-9,TGTGCCAGCAGCCCCCCAACGCCCTACGAGCAGTACTTC,CASSPPTPYEQYF
once,TRBJ1-1,.,TRBV7-9,TGTGCCAGCAGCTTAAATCCGTATGGGGAGAAGCGGGAAGCTTTCTTT,CASSLNPYGEKREAFF
.,TRBJ2-2,.,TRBV5-1,TGCGCCAGCAGCCGTCTTGGCGGGGAGCTGTTTTTT,CASSRLGGELFF